The clone carrying this T cell receptor (beta chain) was recorded a few times. The antigen is undetermined. One entry per CDR3 protein, called by TCRdb with MiXCR from the reads. This table holds hundreds of thousands of distinct CDR3 sequences, roughly 17% found once. The data stem from a study of T cell repertoires in cytomegalovirus infection. Study-level background: The public TCR beta signatures pointed to both CMV infection and matching HLA type. General study points: Ex vivo, HLA-C-restricted CMV-specific TCR beta clonotypes prevailed over the rest of the response. Adding up the frequency of public TCR beta families identified people who carried CMV plus the relevant HLA.

The clonotype comes from a human donor in good health (CMV status not recorded). Some clones in this sample may be carry-over from other donors' samples. The sequenced sample was PBMCs.

The CDR3 protein is CASSQDMLRAGRGYTF. The CDR3 nucleotides read TGCGCCAGCAGCCAAGATATGTTAAGGGCCGGGCGTGGCTACACCTTC. This rearrangement joins TRBV4-1 to TRBJ1-2; no definite D call. The V and J ends lost 0 bases and 7 bases respectively, with 18 bases between them. CDR1 is MGHRA and CDR2 is YSYEKL in the germline V gene. The CDR3 covers 16 residues.